This T cell receptor (gamma chain) comes out of a study of gamma-delta chains in newborns, infants, children. Looking at the study overall: Polyclonal expansion of innate γδ T cells after birth follows microbial exposure.

TCRdb ran CATT on the reads. This table holds 800 or so gamma-chain clones, approximately 55% found once. CDR1 is VTNTFY and CDR2 is YDVSTARD in the germline V gene (reference sequence). The CDR3 spans 12 residues. V lost 6 bases, J lost 0 bases, and 2 bases stayed unmatched. The clonotype was recovered from a child who was a newborn, infant or young child, either healthy, febrile or measles-vaccinated (not recorded which). The sample comprised blood. This chain uses TRGV3 with TRGJ1 or TRGJ2. TCRdb supplies no J gene; here it was assigned by aligning the nucleotide sequence to germline. The CDR3 DNA reads as TGTGCCACCTGGATGAATTATTATAAGAAACTCTTT. This sequence encodes CATWMNYYKKLF.